Described below is a single T cell receptor (beta chain) sequence and its context. Its specific antigen is unknown. The input lacks base qualities; no much larger clone sits a single base away. This CDR3 is also generated by other DNA sequences in the sample. These data originate in a study of shared clonotypes between healthy human individuals (TCRdb year 2020). With regard to the full study: The cohort included a few men and a couple of women between 18 and 49 years of age. For each donor, three plates each were used for CD4 naive and CD4 memory, two plates were used for CD8 naive, and one plate was used for CD8 memory. Between about 0.9 and 8.9 billion PBMCs per donor were obtained by leukapheresis. To increase sequencing depth and limit assay-specific biases, TCR repertoire library preparation and sequencing were carried out by different laboratories using diverse techniques. To estimate repertoire size and how much clonotype sharing occurs between individuals, the study deeply sequenced the blood TCR repertoires of a handful of healthy adults. On the study overall, not on this receptor specifically: Because the study included only a small number of donors, the genetic and exposure-history diversity represented was limited. Incomplete sequencing was indicated by rarefaction of sorted-subset datasets, despite the large sequencing depth. Across four donors, approximately 5% of naive CD4, more than 3% of naive CD8, roughly 2.2% of memory CD4, and approximately 0.4% of memory CD8 clonotypes were shared. Only blood was sampled, and tissue TCR repertoires likely differ from those in blood. Pairwise subsampling led to the expectation that sequencing depth would affect the degree of clonotype sharing among donors. Naive subsets generally had larger estimated clonotype richness than memory subsets. Compared with non-shared clonotypes, clonotypes shared by all four sorted-subset donors had higher generation probabilities.

Donors were healthy HIV-negative adults with no recently reported acute infections or vaccinations. Every donor was a Caucasian adult residing in Nashville, Tennessee, USA. Magnetic negative selection was used to enrich CD4+ T cells, after which naive cells were positively selected on CD45RA and the negative fraction became the memory subset. Blood was obtained by leukapheresis, after which PBMCs were separated by Ficoll-Histopaque density gradient centrifugation and cryopreserved in liquid nitrogen vapor phase. Analytical flow cytometry was used to check the purity and quantity of every magnetically sorted T cell population. From each sorted fraction, genomic DNA was isolated and quantified by UV absorbance on a Nanodrop 2000c. TCR CDR3 regions were amplified from genomic DNA by multiplex PCR using the deep immunoSEQ assay. Extracted genomic DNA from each cell subset was distributed evenly across all wells of several immunoSEQ 96-well plates, and each plate was treated as a replicate. For sorted subsets, approximately 0.2 ug of genomic DNA, equivalent to 25,000 to 35,000 T cell genomes, went into each replicate PCR. Purified libraries were quantified with a Qubit 3.0 fluorometer, sized on a Bioanalyzer 2100, and re-quantified with the KAPA Library Quantification kit. Each immunoSEQ 96-well plate was sequenced on its own single-read 150-cycle Illumina NextSeq 550 flow cell. Processing in the source paper ran as follows. Because the immunoSEQ output included only junctional sequences and no quality scores, the filtering could not be the same as the filtering used for full-length reads. Sequences were annotated with PyIR, a Python wrapper for IgBLAST v1.9, and V/J genes and CDR3 were assigned using IMGT germline references. Reads were filtered out if the reads had weak V/J assignments (E-value above 1e-6), no CDR3, stop codons, out-of-frame junctions, or ambiguous translated residues. A V3J clonotype was defined by an identical inferred V gene, J gene, and CDR3 amino acid sequence. To compute the percentage overlap between repertoires, the number of shared unique clonotypes was divided by the size of the smaller repertoire. Three approaches were used to assess repertoire richness: RTK rarefaction, the Chao1 estimator, and Recon v2.1 estimates of unobserved clonotypes. Generation probabilities were computed with OLGA for all TCRbeta clonotypes obtained by the gDNA method from several donors. Entries here come from immuneACCESS through TCRdb and include only in-frame sequences with V and J called. Some clones fail to appear in such tables; in the studies checked, an unresolved V gene covers under half of the shortfall, and the cause of the remainder is unknown. D and trimming come from the DNA, and the V and J calls and clone size come from that table. Here the sample has 2 million to 2.5 million clones; approximately 94% occur a single time. Roughly 0.13% of the sample is held by the ten biggest clonotypes.

The germline V gene yields MGHDK for CDR1 and SYGVNS for CDR2. V loses 2 bases, J loses 2 bases, and the germline ends lie 6 bases apart. The CDR3 covers 13 residues, taking in both the cysteine and the phenylalanine. Only CDR3 DNA remains: 39 bases, in frame from the first base. Sample: naive CD4+ T cells sorted from blood. Sample cell subset or site, as interpreted from the label and publication: CD45RA+ positively selected. The V and J segments used are TRBV25-1 and TRBJ1-2; the D gene lacks a confident call. This TCR came from a man aged 18 to 30 in good health. In nucleotides, the sequence is TGTGCCAGCAGTGAAACCGGAAACTATGGCTACACCTTC. Translated, it gives CASSETGNYGYTF.